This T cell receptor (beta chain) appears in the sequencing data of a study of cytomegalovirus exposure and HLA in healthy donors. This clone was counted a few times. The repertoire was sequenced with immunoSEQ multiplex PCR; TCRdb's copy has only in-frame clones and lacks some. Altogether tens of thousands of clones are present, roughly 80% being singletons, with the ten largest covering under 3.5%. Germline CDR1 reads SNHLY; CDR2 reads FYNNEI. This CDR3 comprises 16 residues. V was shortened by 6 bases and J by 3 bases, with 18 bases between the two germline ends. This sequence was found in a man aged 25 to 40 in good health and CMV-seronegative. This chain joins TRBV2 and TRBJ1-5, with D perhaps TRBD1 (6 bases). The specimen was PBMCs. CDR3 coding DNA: TGTGCCAGCAGCCGGGTAGGGGGACGTCTCAATCAGCCCCAGCATTTT. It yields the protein CASSRVGGRLNQPQHF.